A selection of T cell receptor beta chains follows, all from one sample in a study of cytomegalovirus exposure and HLA in healthy donors. Clones were sequenced by immunoSEQ multiplex PCR, and TCRdb holds only the in-frame ones, with some missing. In the table there are some 130,000 clones, around three quarters of which are singletons. Specimen: PBMCs. All receptors come from a middle-aged man in good health and CMV-seronegative. Each CDR3 is given with its conserved first and last residue. Fields, in order: clone size, V gene, CDR3 length, D gene, J gene, CDR3 DNA, CDR3 protein. The D gene is left open where the match is weak. Not all rows give a size; the values are once, few, many and, for expanded clones, a class.

.,TRBV4-1,14,.,TRBJ1-1,TGCGCCAGCAGTGCTGCGGGCATGTCTACTGAAGCTTTCTTT,CASSAAGMSTEAFF
.,TRBV27,15,.,TRBJ1-6,TGTGCCAGCAGTTTACTTTCCTTAGGAGAATCTCCCCTCCACTTT,CASSLLSLGESPLHF
.,TRBV4-3,15,TRBD1,TRBJ2-3,TGCGCCAGCAGCTCCGGACAGGGTGTCACAGATACGCAGTATTTT,CASSSGQGVTDTQYF
.,TRBV6-1,15,.,TRBJ1-2,TGTGCCAGCAGTGACCCAGGCAGGGCCAACTATGGCTACACCTTC,CASSDPGRANYGYTF
.,TRBV6-4,17,.,TRBJ1-4,TGTGCCAGCAGTGACCCCTACCGGGACACCCTCAATGAAAAACTGTTTTTT,CASSDPYRDTLNEKLFF
.,TRBV6-6,12,.,TRBJ1-5,TGTGCCAGCAGTTTACCAGGGTTATCCCAGCATTTT,CASSLPGLSQHF
.,TRBV5-4,12,.,TRBJ2-1,TGTGCCAGCAGCCAAAGTAGCCCGGAGCAGTTCTTC,CASSQSSPEQFF
.,TRBV6-6,16,.,TRBJ1-1,TGTGCCAGCAGTCAGACCCTACCGGGACAGAACACTGAAGCTTTCTTT,CASSQTLPGQNTEAFF
few,TRBV7-9,11,.,TRBJ2-7,TGTGCCAGCAGCTTATTCGACGAGCAGTACTTC,CASSLFDEQYF
once,TRBV5-1,14,.,TRBJ2-5,TGCGCCAGCAGCTTAACTCTGGGTTCCGGGGCCCAGTACTTC,CASSLTLGSGAQYF
.,TRBV19,14,TRBD1,TRBJ1-1,TGTGCCAGTAGTATGGGACAGGGGCGCACTGAAGCTTTCTTT,CASSMGQGRTEAFF
.,TRBV6-5,13,.,TRBJ2-7,TGTGCCAGCAGTTACTCGATGGGGAGCGAGCAGTACTTC,CASSYSMGSEQYF
.,TRBV27,14,TRBD2,TRBJ2-7,TGTGCCAGCAGTTGGGGCGGGGGGCGAGGAGAGCAGTACTTC,CASSWGGGRGEQYF
.,TRBV6-1,11,.,TRBJ1-1,TGTGCCAGCAGTGCCACATTTGAATGCTCCTTT,CASSATFECSF
.,TRBV7-9,13,.,TRBJ1-3,TGTGCCAGCCCGTCAGGGACTGGAAACACCATATATTTT,CASPSGTGNTIYF
.,TRBV5-1,15,.,TRBJ1-2,TGCGCCAGCAGCCAGACCTCCGGGACAAAGAATGGCTACACCTTC,CASSQTSGTKNGYTF
.,TRBV6-5,14,.,TRBJ2-7,TGTGCCAGCAGTTACTCGTACAGCTCCTACGAGCAGTACTTC,CASSYSYSSYEQYF
.,TRBV6-5,13,TRBD1,TRBJ1-2,TGTGCCAGCAGTTGGACAGGGCCCTATGGCTACACCTTC,CASSWTGPYGYTF
.,TRBV13,15,TRBD1,TRBJ2-5,TGTGCCAGCAGCTACGGACAGGGGGCAGGAGAGACCCAGTACTTC,CASSYGQGAGETQYF